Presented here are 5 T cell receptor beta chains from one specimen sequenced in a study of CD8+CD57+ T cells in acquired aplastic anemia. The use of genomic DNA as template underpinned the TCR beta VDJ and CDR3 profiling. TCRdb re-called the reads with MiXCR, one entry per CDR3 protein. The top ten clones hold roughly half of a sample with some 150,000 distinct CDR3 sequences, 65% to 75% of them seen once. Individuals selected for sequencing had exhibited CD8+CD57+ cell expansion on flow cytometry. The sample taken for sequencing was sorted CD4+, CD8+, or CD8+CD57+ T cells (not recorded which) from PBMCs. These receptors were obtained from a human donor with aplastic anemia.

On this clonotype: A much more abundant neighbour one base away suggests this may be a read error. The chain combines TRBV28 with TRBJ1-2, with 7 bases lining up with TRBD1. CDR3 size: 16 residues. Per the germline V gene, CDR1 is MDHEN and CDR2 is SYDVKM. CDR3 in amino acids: CTSSPHPRTGLRGYTF. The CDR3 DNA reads TGTACCAGCAGTCCTCACCCAAGGACAGGTCTTCGGGGCTACACCTTC.

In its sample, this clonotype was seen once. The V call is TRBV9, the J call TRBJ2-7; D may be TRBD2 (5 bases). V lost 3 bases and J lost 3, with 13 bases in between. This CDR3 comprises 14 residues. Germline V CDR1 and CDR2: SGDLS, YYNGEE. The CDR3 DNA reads TGTGCCAGCAGCGCAGGAGGTGTGGTCTACGAGCAGTACTTC. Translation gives CASSAGGVVYEQYF.

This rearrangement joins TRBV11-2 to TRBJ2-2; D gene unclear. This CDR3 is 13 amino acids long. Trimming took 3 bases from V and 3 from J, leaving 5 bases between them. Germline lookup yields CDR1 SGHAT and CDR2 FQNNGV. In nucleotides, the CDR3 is TGTGCCAGCAGCTTGGAATACACCGGGGAGCTGTTTTTT. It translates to CASSLEYTGELFF.

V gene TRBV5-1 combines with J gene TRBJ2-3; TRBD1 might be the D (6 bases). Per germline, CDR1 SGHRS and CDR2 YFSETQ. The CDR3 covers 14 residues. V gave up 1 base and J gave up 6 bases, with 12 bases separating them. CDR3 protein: CASSLTGWGDTQYF. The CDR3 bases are TGCGCCAGCAGCTTGACAGGGTGGGGCGATACGCAGTATTTT.

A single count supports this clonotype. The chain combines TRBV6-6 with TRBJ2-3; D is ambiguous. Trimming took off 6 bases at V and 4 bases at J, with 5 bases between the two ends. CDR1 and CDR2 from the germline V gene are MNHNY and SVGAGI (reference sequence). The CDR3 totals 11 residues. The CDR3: CASSTSDTQYF. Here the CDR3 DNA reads TGTGCCAGCAGCACCTCAGATACGCAGTATTTT.